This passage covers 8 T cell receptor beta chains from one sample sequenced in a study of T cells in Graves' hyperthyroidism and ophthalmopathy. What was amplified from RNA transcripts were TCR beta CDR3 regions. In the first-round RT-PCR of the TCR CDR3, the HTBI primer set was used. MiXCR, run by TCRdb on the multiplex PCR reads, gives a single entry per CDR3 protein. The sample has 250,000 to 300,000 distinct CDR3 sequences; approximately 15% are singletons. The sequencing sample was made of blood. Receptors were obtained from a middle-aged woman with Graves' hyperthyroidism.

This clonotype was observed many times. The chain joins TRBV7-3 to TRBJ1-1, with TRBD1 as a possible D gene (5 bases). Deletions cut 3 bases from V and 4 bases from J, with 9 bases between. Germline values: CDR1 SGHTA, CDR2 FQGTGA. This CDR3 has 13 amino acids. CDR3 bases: TGTGCCAGCAGCTTCAGGGTATTCACTGAAGCTTTCTTT. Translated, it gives CASSFRVFTEAFF.

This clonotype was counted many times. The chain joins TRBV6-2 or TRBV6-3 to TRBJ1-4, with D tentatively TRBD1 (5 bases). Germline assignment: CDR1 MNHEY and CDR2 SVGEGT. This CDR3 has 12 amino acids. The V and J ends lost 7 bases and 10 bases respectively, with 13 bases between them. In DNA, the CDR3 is TGTGCCAGCACCGAAGGGGTGAGAAAACTGTTTTTT. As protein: CASTEGVRKLFF.

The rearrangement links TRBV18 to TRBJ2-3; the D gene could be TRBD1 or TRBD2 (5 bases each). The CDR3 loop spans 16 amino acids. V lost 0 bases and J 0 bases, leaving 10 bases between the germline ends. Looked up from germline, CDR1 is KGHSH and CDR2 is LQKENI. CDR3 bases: TGTGCCAGCTCACCACCGAGGGGAATCAGCACAGATACGCAGTATTTT. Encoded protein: CASSPPRGISTDTQYF.

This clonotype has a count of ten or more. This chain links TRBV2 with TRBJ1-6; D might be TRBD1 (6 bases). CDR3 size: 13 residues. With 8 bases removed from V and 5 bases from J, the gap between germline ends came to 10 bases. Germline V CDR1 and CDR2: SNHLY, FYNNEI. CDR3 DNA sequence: TGTGCCAGCCGGACAGAGGATAATTCACCCCTCCACTTT. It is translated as CASRTEDNSPLHF.

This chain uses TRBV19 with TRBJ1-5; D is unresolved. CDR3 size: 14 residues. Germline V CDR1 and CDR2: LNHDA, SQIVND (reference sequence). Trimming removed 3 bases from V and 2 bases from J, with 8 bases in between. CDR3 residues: CASSISGRNQPQHF. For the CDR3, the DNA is TGTGCCAGTAGTATTTCAGGTCGCAATCAGCCCCAGCATTTT.

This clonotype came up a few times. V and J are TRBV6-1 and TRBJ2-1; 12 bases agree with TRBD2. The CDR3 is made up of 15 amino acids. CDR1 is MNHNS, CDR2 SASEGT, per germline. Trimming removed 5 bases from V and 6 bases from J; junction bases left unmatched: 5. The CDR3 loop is CASSRLAGVLNEQFF. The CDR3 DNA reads TGTGCCAGCAGTCGACTAGCGGGAGTGCTCAATGAGCAGTTCTTC.

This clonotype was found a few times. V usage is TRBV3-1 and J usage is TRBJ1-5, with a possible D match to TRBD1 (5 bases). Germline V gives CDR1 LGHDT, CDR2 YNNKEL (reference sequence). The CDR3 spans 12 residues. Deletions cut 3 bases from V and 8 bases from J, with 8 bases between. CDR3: CASSQGLEPQHF. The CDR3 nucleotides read TGTGCCAGCAGCCAGGGACTTGAGCCCCAGCATTTT. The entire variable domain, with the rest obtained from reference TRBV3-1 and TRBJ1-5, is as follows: DTAVSQTPKYLVTQMGNDKSIKCEQNLGHDTMYWYKQDSKKFLKIMFSYNNKELIINETVPNRFSPKSPDKAHLNLHINSLELGDSAVYFCASSQGLEPQHFGDGTRLSIL.

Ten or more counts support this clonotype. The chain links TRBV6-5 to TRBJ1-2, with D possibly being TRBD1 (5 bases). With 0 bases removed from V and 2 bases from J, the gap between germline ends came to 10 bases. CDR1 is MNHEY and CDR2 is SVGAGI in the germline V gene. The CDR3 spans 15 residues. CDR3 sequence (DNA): TGTGCCAGCAGTTACTCGATAGGGGTAAACTATGGCTACACCTTC. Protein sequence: CASSYSIGVNYGYTF.